This T cell receptor beta chain was captured in a study of T cells in Graves' hyperthyroidism and ophthalmopathy. CDR1 and CDR2 from the germline V gene are DFQATT and SNEGSKA (reference sequence). The CDR3 contains 16 residues. Trimming took 5 bases from V and 3 from J, leaving 17 bases between them. This clonotype was seen a handful of times. Amplified regions were TCR beta CDR3 sequences from RNA transcripts. First-round RT-PCR targeting the TCR CDR3 was performed with the HTBI primer set. Each CDR3 protein is one row after TCRdb ran MiXCR on the multiplex PCR reads. The sample contains around 380,000 distinct CDR3 sequences, roughly 13% of which appear only once.

This TCR was recovered from a man aged 30 to 39 with Graves' hyperthyroidism that later progressed to Graves' ophthalmopathy. The J gene is TRBJ1-6, the V gene TRBV20-1; D may be TRBD1 (6 bases). The sample taken for sequencing was blood. CDR3 residues: CSASPSRGLYNSPLHF. DNA for the CDR3: TGCAGTGCTTCACCCTCGCGGGGGCTCTATAATTCACCCCTCCACTTT.